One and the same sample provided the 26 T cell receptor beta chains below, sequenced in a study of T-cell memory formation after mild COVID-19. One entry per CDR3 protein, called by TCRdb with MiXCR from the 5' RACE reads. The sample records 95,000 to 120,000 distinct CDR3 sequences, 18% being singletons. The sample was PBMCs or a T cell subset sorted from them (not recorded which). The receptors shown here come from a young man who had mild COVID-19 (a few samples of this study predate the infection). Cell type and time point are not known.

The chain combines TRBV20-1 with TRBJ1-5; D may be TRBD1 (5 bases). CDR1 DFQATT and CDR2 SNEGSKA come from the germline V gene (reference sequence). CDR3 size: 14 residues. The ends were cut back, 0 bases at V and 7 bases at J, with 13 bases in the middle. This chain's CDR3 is CSAREFGGGQPQHF. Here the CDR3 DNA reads TGCAGTGCTAGAGAGTTCGGGGGGGGGCAGCCCCAGCATTTT.

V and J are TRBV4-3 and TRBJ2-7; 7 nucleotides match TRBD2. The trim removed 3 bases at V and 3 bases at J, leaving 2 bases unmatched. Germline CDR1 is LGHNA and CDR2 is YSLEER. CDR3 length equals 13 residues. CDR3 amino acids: CASSHGGGYEQYF. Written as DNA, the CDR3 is TGCGCCAGCAGCCATGGCGGGGGCTACGAGCAGTACTTC.

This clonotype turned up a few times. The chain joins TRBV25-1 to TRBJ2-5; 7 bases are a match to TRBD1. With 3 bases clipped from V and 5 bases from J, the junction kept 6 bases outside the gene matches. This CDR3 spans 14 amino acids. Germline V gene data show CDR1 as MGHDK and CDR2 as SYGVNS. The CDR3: CASSDTGDLETQYF. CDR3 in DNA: TGTGCCAGCAGTGATACAGGGGATTTGGAGACCCAGTACTTC. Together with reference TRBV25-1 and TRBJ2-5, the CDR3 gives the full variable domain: EADIYQTPRYLVIGTGKKITLECSQTMGHDKMYWYQQDPGMELHLIHYSYGVNSTEKGDLSSESTVSRIRTEHFPLTLESARPSHTSQYLCASSDTGDLETQYFGPGTRLLVL.

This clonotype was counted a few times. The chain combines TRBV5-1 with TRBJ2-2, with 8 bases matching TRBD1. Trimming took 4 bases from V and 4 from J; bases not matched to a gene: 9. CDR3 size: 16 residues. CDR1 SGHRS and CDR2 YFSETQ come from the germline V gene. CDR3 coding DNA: TGCGCCAGCAGCCTCATGACAGGGGCGGGCACCGGGGAGCTGTTTTTT. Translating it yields CASSLMTGAGTGELFF.

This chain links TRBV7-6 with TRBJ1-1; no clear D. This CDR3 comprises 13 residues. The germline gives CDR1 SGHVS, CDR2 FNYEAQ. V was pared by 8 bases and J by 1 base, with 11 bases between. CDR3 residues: CASLGASNTEAFF. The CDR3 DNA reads TGTGCCAGCCTCGGCGCCTCGAACACTGAAGCTTTCTTT.

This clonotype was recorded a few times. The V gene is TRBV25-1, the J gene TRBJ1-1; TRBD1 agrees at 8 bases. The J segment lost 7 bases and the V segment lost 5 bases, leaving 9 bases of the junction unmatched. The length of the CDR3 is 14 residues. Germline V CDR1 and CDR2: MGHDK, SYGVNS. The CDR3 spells CASSPDRGRGEAFF. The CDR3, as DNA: TGTGCCAGCAGTCCAGACAGGGGAAGAGGTGAAGCTTTCTTT.

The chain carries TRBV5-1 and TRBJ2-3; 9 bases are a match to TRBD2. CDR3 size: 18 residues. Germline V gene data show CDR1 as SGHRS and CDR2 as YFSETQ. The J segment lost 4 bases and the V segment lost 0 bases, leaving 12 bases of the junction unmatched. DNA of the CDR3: TGCGCCAGCAGCTTGGATCCCCCTAGCGGGGTAGGGGCAGATACGCAGTATTTT. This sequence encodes CASSLDPPSGVGADTQYF.

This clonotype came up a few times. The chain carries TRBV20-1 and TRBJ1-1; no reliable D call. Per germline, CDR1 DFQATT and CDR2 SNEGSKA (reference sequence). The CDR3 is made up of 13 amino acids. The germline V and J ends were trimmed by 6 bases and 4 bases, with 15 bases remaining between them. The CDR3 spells CSAYGYPGTEAFF. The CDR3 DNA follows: TGCAGTGCGTACGGTTACCCGGGCACTGAAGCTTTCTTT.

For the CDR3, the DNA is TGTGCCTCCGGACCTAATCAGCCCCAGCATTTT. Translated, it gives CASGPNQPQHF. The chain uses TRBV10-3 and TRBJ1-5; unclear D gene. The CDR3 contains 11 residues. From germline, CDR1 is ENHRY and CDR2 SYGVKD. V lost 11 bases, J lost 4 bases, and 9 bases lay in between.

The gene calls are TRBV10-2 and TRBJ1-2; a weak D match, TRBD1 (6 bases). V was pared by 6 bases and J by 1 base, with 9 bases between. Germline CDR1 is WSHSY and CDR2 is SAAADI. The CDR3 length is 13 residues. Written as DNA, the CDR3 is TGCGCCAGCAGGGGGGGCGGTAACTATGGCTACACCTTC. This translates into CASRGGGNYGYTF.

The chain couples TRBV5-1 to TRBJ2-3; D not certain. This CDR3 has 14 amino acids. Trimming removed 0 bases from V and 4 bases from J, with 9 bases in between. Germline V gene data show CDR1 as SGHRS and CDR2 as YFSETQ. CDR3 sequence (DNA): TGCGCCAGCAGCTTGGTCCAGCGTTCAGATACGCAGTATTTT. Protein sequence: CASSLVQRSDTQYF.

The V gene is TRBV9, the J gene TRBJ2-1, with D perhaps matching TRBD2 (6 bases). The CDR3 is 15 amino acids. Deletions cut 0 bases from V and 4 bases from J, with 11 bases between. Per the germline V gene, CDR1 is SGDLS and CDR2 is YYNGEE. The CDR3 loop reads CASSVEGGVYNEQFF. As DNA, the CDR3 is TGTGCCAGCAGCGTAGAAGGCGGGGTATACAATGAGCAGTTCTTC.

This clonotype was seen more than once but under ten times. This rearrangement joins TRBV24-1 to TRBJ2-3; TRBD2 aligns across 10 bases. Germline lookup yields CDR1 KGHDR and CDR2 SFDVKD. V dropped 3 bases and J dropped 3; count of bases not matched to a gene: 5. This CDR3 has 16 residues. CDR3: CATSDPAGGQTDTQYF. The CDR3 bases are TGTGCCACCAGTGATCCAGCGGGGGGGCAAACAGATACGCAGTATTTT.

This CDR3 is CASSSYRGRADTQYF. The CDR3 DNA reads TGTGCCAGCAGCTCCTACAGGGGGAGGGCAGATACGCAGTATTTT. This rearrangement joins TRBV11-2 to TRBJ2-3; D possibly corresponds to TRBD1 (8 bases). Germline loops: CDR1 SGHAT, CDR2 FQNNGV. Trimming pared 4 bases from V and 4 bases from J, leaving 15 bases between. The CDR3 consists of 15 residues.

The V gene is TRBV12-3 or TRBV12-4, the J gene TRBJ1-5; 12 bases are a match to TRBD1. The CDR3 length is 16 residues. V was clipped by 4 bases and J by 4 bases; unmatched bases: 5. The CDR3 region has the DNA TGTGCCAGCAGTTATGGGGACAGGGGGCGAAATCAGCCCCAGCATTTT. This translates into CASSYGDRGRNQPQHF.

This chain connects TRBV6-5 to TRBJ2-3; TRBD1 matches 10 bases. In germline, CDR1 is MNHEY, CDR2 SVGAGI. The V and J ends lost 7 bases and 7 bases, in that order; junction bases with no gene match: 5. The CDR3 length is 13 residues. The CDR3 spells CASTGQGRYTQYF. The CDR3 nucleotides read TGTGCCAGCACGGGACAGGGGAGATATACGCAGTATTTT.

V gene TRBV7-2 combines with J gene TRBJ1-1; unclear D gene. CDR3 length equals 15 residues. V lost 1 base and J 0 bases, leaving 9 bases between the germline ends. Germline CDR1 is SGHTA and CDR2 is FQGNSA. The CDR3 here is CASSLEQAVNTEAFF. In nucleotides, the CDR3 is TGTGCCAGCAGCTTAGAACAAGCCGTGAACACTGAAGCTTTCTTT. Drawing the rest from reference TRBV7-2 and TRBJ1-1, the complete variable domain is GAGVSQSPSNKVTEKGKDVELRCDPISGHTALYWYRQSLGQGLEFLIYFQGNSAPDKSGLPSDRFSAERTGGSVSTLTIQRTQQEDSAVYLCASSLEQAVNTEAFFGQGTRLTVV.

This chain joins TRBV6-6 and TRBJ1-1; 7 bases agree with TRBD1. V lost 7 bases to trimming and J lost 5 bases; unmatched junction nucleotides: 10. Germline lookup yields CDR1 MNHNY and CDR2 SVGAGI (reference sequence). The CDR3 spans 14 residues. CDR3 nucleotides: TGTGCCAGCATTGGTACAGGGGATAGGACTGAAGCTTTCTTT. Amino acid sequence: CASIGTGDRTEAFF.

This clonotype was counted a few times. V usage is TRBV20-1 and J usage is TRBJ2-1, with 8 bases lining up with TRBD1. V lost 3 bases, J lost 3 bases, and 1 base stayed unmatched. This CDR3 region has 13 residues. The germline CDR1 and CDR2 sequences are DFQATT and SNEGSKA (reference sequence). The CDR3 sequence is CSASTGGYNEQFF. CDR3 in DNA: TGCAGTGCTAGTACAGGGGGCTACAATGAGCAGTTCTTC.

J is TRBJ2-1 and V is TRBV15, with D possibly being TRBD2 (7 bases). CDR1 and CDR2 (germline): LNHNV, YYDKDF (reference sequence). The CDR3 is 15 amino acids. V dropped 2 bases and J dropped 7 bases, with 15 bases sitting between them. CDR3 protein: CATSRSNRGGNEQFF. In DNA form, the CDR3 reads TGTGCCACCAGCAGATCCAATAGGGGGGGGAATGAGCAGTTCTTC.

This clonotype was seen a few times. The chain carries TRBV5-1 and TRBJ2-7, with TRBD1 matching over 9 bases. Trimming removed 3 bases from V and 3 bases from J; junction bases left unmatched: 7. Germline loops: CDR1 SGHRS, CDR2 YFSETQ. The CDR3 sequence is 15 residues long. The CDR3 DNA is TGCGCCAGCAGCTGGGACCTGACAGGGGGCTACGAGCAGTACTTC. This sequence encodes CASSWDLTGGYEQYF.

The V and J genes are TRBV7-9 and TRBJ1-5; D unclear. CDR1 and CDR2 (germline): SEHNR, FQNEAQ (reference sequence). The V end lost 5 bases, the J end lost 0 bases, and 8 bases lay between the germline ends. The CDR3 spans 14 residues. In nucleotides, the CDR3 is TGTGCCAGCAGCGATCAGGATAGCAATCAGCCCCAGCATTTT. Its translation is CASSDQDSNQPQHF.

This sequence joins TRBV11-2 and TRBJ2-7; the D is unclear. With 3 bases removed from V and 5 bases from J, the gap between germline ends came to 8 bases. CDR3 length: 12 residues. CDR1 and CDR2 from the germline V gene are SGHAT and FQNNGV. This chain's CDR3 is CASSFVSDEQYV. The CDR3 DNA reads TGTGCCAGCAGCTTTGTGAGTGACGAGCAGTACGTC.

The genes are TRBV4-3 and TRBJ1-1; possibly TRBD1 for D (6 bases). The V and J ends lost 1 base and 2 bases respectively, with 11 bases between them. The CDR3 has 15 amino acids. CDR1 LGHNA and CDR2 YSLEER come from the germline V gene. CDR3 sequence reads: CASSQGDNLNTEAFF. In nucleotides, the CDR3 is TGCGCCAGCAGCCAAGGGGACAACCTAAACACTGAAGCTTTCTTT.

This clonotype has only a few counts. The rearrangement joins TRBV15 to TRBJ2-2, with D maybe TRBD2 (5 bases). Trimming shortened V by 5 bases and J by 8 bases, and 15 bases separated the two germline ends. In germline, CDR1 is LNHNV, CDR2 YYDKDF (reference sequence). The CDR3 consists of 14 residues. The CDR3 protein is CATSPGVGRGELFF. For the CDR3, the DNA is TGTGCCACCAGCCCTGGGGTTGGGAGAGGGGAGCTGTTTTTT.

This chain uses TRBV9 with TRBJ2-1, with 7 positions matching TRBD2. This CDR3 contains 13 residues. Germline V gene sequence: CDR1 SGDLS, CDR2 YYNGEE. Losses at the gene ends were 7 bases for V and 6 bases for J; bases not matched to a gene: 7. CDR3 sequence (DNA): TGTGCCAGCGGGACTGGGGGGGTCAATGAGCAGTTCTTC. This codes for CASGTGGVNEQFF.